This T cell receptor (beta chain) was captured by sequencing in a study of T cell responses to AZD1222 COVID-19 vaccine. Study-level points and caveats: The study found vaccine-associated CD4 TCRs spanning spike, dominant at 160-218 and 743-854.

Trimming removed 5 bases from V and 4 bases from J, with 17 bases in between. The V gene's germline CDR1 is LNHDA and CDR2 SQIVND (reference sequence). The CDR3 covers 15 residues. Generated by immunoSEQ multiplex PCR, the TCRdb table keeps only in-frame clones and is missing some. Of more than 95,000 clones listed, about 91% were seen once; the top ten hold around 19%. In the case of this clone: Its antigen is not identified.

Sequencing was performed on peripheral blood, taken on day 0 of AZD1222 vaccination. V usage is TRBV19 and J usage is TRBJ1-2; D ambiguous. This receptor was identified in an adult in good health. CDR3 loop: CASSLIPGAPYGYTF. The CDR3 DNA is TGTGCCAGTAGTCTCATCCCAGGAGCCCCCTATGGCTACACCTTC.